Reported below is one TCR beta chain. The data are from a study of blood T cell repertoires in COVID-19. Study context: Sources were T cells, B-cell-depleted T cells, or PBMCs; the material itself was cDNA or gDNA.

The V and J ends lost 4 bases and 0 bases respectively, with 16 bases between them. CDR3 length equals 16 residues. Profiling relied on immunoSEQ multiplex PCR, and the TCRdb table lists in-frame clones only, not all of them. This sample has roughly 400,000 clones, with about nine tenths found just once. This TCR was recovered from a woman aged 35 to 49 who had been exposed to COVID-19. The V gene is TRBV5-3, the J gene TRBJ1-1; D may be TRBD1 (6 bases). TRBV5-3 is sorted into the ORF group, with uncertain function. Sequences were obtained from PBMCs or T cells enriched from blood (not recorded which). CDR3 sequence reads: CARSLWTDQLNTEAFF. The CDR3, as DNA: TGTGCCAGAAGCCTGTGGACAGATCAATTGAACACTGAAGCTTTCTTT.